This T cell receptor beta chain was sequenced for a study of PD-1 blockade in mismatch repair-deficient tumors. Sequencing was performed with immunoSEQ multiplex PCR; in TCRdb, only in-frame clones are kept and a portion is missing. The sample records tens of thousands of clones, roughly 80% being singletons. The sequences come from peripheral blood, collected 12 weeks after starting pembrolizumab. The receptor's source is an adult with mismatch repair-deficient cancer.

CDR3 DNA sequence: TGTGCCAGCAGTGCCGGACTAGCGGGAGATACGCAGTATTTT. This encodes CASSAGLAGDTQYF. The rearrangement links TRBV9 to TRBJ2-3, with TRBD2 matching over 11 bases. V shed 5 bases and J 5 bases; nucleotides not matched to a gene: 4. Germline CDR1 reads SGDLS; CDR2 reads YYNGEE. The CDR3 spans 14 residues.